This TCR beta chain was profiled in a study of blood T cells in healthy people across ages. General study results and limits: Long-lived donors exceeded aged donors in naive CD4+ cells and diversity.

With a J-beta primer mix and a sample-barcoded 5' primer, a second PCR ran about 6 to 11 cycles. Carrying 12 random nucleotides, a template-switch adaptor labeled each individual cDNA molecule. TCRdb reprocessed the 5' RACE reads with MiXCR, giving one entry per CDR3 protein. This sample has about a million distinct CDR3 sequences, with around 54% found just once. This CDR3 is 14 amino acids long. The V and J ends lost 6 bases and 4 bases respectively, with 16 bases between them. Germline CDR1 reads SNHLY; CDR2 reads FYNNEI. This clonotype was detected a few times. Its antigen remains unidentified. The sequencing input was blood. This clonotype was sampled from a woman aged 60-70 years in good health. V usage is TRBV2 and J usage is TRBJ2-7, with no clear D. CDR3 residues: CASSRQPTGYEQYF. The DNA of the CDR3 is TGTGCCAGCAGCCGCCAACCAACTGGGTACGAGCAGTACTTC.